The clone carrying this T cell receptor beta chain came up a few times. The data belong to a study of blood T cell repertoires in COVID-19. This CDR3 has 16 amino acids. Germline-derived CDR1 and CDR2 are GTSNPN and SVGIG (reference sequence). Trimming removed 1 base from V and 7 bases from J; junction bases left unmatched: 11. Produced via immunoSEQ multiplex PCR; TCRdb's table is partial and in-frame only. The repertoire includes 260,000 or so clones, roughly 79% of them detected once, and roughly 8% sits in the top ten. The sequence came from a woman older than 75 with COVID-19, enrolled during active disease. The sample comprised peripheral blood. The chain employs TRBV30 and TRBJ1-4, with TRBD1 identical over 8 bases. CDR3 region: CAWSASSTGEGEKLFF. CDR3 DNA sequence: TGTGCCTGGAGTGCCAGTTCGACAGGGGAGGGTGAAAAACTGTTTTTT.